The 14 T cell receptor beta chains below come from one sample, sequenced in a study of vaccination effects on CD4 cells after COVID-19. Using viral peptide pools, the ViraFEST assay grew out antigen-specific CD4+ T cells prior to sequencing. Having been cultured for about ten days, the cells underwent CD4+ T cell isolation. These TCRs' antigens remain unknown. Some clones are missing from TCRdb's copy, which holds only in-frame ones; the method was immunoSEQ multiplex PCR. The profile shows 30,000 or so clones, roughly two thirds of them singletons. The sample was CD4+ T cells from PBMCs cultured with HCoV-229E spike peptides, taken before COVID-19 vaccination. The receptor set was obtained from a human donor who received a COVID-19 vaccine.

The chain couples TRBV2 to TRBJ1-2; D is undetermined. Germline CDR1 reads SNHLY; CDR2 reads FYNNEI. CDR3 length equals 13 residues. Trimming cost V 2 bases and J 8 bases, with 12 bases left between them. The CDR3 region has the DNA TGTGCCAGCAGTGAATCGGGTATGGCAGGCTACACCTTC. Protein product: CASSESGMAGYTF.

This clone was seen only once. This chain links TRBV10-3 with TRBJ2-3, with TRBD2 as a possible D gene (6 bases). Germline V CDR1 and CDR2: ENHRY, SYGVKD. V lost 6 bases and J 5 bases, leaving 12 bases between the germline ends. The CDR3 has 13 amino acids. CDR3 DNA sequence: TGTGCCATCAGGGGCGGGGAGGAAGATACGCAGTATTTT. Amino acids: CAIRGGEEDTQYF.

This chain uses TRBV24-1 with TRBJ2-6, with D unclear. Germline V gives CDR1 KGHDR, CDR2 SFDVKD. V was shortened by 4 bases and J by 0 bases, with 9 bases between the two germline ends. This CDR3 comprises 16 residues. This CDR3 is CATSEHLSSGANVLTF. The CDR3 bases are TGTGCCACCAGTGAACACCTAAGCTCTGGGGCCAACGTCCTGACTTTC.

This sequence joins TRBV10-3 and TRBJ2-2, with D perhaps TRBD2 (7 bases). In germline, CDR1 is ENHRY, CDR2 SYGVKD. This CDR3 is built from 16 residues. Trimming took off 7 bases at V and 1 base at J, with 16 bases between the two ends. The CDR3 DNA reads TGTGCCATCAAGCCGGGGCGGGGGCTGAACACCGGGGAGCTGTTTTTT. Translating it yields CAIKPGRGLNTGELFF.

This chain connects TRBV7-8 to TRBJ2-7; possible D gene TRBD1, 6 bases. The CDR3 loop spans 15 amino acids. The V and J ends lost 0 bases and 5 bases respectively, with 14 bases between them. From germline, CDR1 is SGHVS and CDR2 FQNEAQ. The CDR3 DNA reads TGTGCCAGCAGCTTAGCCCTGAACCGGGACAACGAGCAGTACTTC. This translates into CASSLALNRDNEQYF.

The rearrangement joins TRBV5-1 to TRBJ2-2; D gene uncertain. Per germline, CDR1 SGHRS and CDR2 YFSETQ. CDR3 length: 13 residues. Trimming pared 5 bases from V and 1 base from J, leaving 6 bases between. This CDR3 is CASRDENTGELFF. The CDR3 DNA reads TGCGCCAGCAGGGACGAGAACACCGGGGAGCTGTTTTTT.

The CDR3 nucleotides are TGTGCCAGCAGGGATGGGGGGTTATCTTACAATGAGCAGTTCTTC. Translating it yields CASRDGGLSYNEQFF. The rearrangement uses TRBV5-4 and TRBJ2-1; maybe TRBD2 (6 bases). Per the germline V gene, CDR1 is SGHNT and CDR2 is YYREEE (reference sequence). This CDR3 has 15 amino acids. The ends were cut back, 5 bases at V and 4 bases at J, with 16 bases in the middle.

The chain is built from TRBV24-1 and TRBJ2-1, with D maybe TRBD2 (5 bases). Germline loops: CDR1 KGHDR, CDR2 SFDVKD. V was pared by 4 bases and J by 4 bases, with 13 bases between. This CDR3 is built from 15 residues. Here the CDR3 reads CATSDLRTGYNEQFF. The CDR3 nucleotides read TGTGCCACCAGTGACCTCCGGACGGGATACAATGAGCAGTTCTTC.

The chain carries TRBV5-1 and TRBJ2-3; D may correspond to TRBD1 or TRBD2 (5 bases each). Per the germline V gene, CDR1 is SGHRS and CDR2 is YFSETQ. V was pared by 4 bases and J by 8 bases, with 11 bases between. The CDR3 contains 12 residues. The CDR3 here is CASSVSRGTQYF. The CDR3 DNA reads TGCGCCAGCAGCGTATCGAGGGGTACGCAGTATTTT.

The chain links TRBV4-2 to TRBJ2-7; 10 bases fit TRBD1. Germline trimming cut 2 bases from V and 3 bases from J; bases unmatched to any gene: 1. Germline-derived CDR1 and CDR2 are LGHNA and YNFKEQ. The CDR3 totals 14 residues. In nucleotides, the CDR3 is TGTGCCAGCAGCCAAAGGGACAGGGGCTACGAGCAGTACTTC. Its translation: CASSQRDRGYEQYF.

The V and J genes are TRBV10-2 and TRBJ1-3, with TRBD1 matching 9 bases. With 8 bases clipped from V and 1 base from J, the junction kept 6 bases outside the gene matches. Germline CDR1 and CDR2: WSHSY and SAAADI. The CDR3 length is 15 residues. The CDR3 region has the DNA TGCGCCAGCGACCCGGGACAGGGATCTGGAAACACCATATATTTT. Translated, it gives CASDPGQGSGNTIYF.

This clone showed up just a few times. This chain connects TRBV12-3 or TRBV12-4 to TRBJ1-6, with D possibly matching TRBD1 (6 bases). The length of the CDR3 is 12 residues. Trimming removed 3 bases at V and 13 bases at J, with 10 bases between. The CDR3 sequence is CASSLGAGPLHF. CDR3 nucleotides: TGTGCCAGCAGTTTGGGGGCTGGGCCCCTCCACTTT.

This clone has a handful of counts. The gene calls are TRBV7-9 and TRBJ2-7, with a weak D call TRBD2 (5 bases). The V end lost 6 bases, the J end lost 3 bases, and 12 bases lay between the germline ends. CDR1 is SEHNR and CDR2 is FQNEAQ in the germline V gene (reference sequence). This CDR3 has 13 residues. CDR3 residues: CASRSRRSYEQYF. The DNA for the CDR3 is TGTGCCAGCAGGTCCCGGAGGAGCTACGAGCAGTACTTC.

This clone has at least ten counts. The chain joins TRBV27 to TRBJ2-3, with D perhaps matching TRBD2 (6 bases). Trimming cost V 6 bases and J 6 bases, with 10 bases left between them. The CDR3 extends over 12 amino acids. CDR1 MNHEY and CDR2 SMNVEV come from the germline V gene (reference sequence). The CDR3 DNA reads as TGTGCCAGCAGCCTTGGGGGGGATACGCAGTATTTT. Translating gives CASSLGGDTQYF.